This T cell receptor beta chain was recovered during a study of blood T cell repertoires in COVID-19. As for the study in general: Italy, Spain and the United States were the sources of the convalescent and acute COVID-19 samples.

This CDR3 has 16 amino acids. Per germline, CDR1 MRHNA and CDR2 SNTAGT. The junction had 5 bases not matched to a gene; V was cut back by 4 bases and J by 0 bases. The table came from immunoSEQ multiplex PCR; TCRdb's copy has only in-frame clones and leaves some out. The data contain 65,000 to 90,000 clones, roughly four fifths of them singletons. Sample: peripheral blood. The genes are TRBV6-4 and TRBJ1-3; 8 bases agree with TRBD1. This TCR was sampled from a man in his 70s with active or convalescent COVID-19. DNA for the CDR3: TGTGCCAGCAGTGGAAGGGACAGGCTCTCTGGAAACACCATATATTTT. The encoded protein is CASSGRDRLSGNTIYF.